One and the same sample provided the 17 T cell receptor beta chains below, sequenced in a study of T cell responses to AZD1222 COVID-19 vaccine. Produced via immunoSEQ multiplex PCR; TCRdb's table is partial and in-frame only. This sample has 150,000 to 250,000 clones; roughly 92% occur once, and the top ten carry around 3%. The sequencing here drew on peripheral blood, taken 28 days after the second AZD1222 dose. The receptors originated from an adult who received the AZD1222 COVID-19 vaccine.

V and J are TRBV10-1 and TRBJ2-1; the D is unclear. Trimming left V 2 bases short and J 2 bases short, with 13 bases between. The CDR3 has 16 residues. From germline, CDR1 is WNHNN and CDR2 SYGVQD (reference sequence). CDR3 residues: CASSEHPAGAYNEQFF. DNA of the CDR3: TGCGCCAGCAGTGAGCATCCCGCCGGCGCCTACAATGAGCAGTTCTTC.

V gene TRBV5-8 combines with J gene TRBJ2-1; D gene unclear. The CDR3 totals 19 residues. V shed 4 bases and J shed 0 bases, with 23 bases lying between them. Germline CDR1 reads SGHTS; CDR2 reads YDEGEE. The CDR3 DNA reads TGTGCCAGCAGCCAAACTCTCATTCTAGGGCAGAGCTCCTACAATGAGCAGTTCTTC. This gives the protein CASSQTLILGQSSYNEQFF.

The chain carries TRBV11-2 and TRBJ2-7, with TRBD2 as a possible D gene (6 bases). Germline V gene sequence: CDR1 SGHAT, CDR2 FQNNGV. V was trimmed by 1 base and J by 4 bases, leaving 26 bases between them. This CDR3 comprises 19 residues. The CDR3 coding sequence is TGTGCCAGCAGCTTAGGGGGGATTGCGGGATGGGGTTCAACTTACGAGCAGTACTTC. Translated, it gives CASSLGGIAGWGSTYEQYF.

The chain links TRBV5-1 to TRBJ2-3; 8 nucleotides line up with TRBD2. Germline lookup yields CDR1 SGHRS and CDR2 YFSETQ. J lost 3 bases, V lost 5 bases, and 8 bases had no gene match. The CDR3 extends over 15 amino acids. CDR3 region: CASSPPSGGTDTQYF. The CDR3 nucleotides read TGCGCCAGCAGTCCCCCTTCGGGGGGGACAGATACGCAGTATTTT. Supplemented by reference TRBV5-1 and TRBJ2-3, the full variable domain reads KAGVTQTPRYLIKTRGQQVTLSCSPISGHRSVSWYQQTPGQGLQFLFEYFSETQRNKGNFPGRFSGRQFSNSRSEMNVSTLELGDSALYLCASSPPSGGTDTQYFGPGTRLTVL.

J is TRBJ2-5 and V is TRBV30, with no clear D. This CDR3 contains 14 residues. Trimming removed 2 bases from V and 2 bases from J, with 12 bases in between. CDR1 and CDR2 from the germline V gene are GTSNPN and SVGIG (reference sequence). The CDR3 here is CAWSLTFGQETQYF. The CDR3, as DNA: TGTGCCTGGAGTCTTACGTTCGGGCAAGAGACCCAGTACTTC.

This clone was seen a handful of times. The CDR3 DNA reads TGTGCCAGCAGTGAATCCCAGGGAATAGGCTACGAGCAGTACTTC. This translates into CASSESQGIGYEQYF. The chain uses TRBV6-1 and TRBJ2-7, with D perhaps TRBD1 (5 bases). Trimming removed 2 bases at V and 3 bases at J, with 14 bases between. The CDR3 has 15 amino acids. From germline, CDR1 is MNHNS and CDR2 SASEGT.

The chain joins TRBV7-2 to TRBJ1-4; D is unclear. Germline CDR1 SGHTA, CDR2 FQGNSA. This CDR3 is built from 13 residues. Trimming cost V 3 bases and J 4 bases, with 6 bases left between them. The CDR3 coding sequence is TGTGCCAGCAGCTTTTCGTTTAATGAAAAACTGTTTTTT. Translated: CASSFSFNEKLFF.

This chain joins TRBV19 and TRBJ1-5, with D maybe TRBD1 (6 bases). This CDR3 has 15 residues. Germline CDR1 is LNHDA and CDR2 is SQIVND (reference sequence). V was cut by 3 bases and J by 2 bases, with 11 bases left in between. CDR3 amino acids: CASSMRGIGNQPQHF. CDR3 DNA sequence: TGTGCCAGTAGTATGAGGGGGATTGGCAATCAGCCCCAGCATTTT. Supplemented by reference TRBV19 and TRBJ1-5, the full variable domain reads DGGITQSPKYLFRKEGQNVTLSCEQNLNHDAMYWYRQDPGQGLRLIYYSQIVNDFQKGDIAEGYSVSREKKESFPLTVTSAQKNPTAFYLCASSMRGIGNQPQHFGDGTRLSIL.

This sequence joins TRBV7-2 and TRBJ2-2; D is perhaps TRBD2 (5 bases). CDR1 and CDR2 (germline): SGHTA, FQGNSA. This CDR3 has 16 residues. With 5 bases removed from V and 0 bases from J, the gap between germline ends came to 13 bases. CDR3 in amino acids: CASSRLGAANTGELFF. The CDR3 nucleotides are TGTGCCAGCAGCCGGCTTGGAGCGGCGAACACCGGGGAGCTGTTTTTT. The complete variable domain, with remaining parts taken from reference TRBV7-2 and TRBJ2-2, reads GAGVSQSPSNKVTEKGKDVELRCDPISGHTALYWYRQSLGQGLEFLIYFQGNSAPDKSGLPSDRFSAERTGGSVSTLTIQRTQQEDSAVYLCASSRLGAANTGELFFGEGSRLTVL.

The CDR3 DNA reads TGTGCCAGCGGACAGGGGGAACGCTCTGGAAACACCATATATTTT. This sequence encodes CASGQGERSGNTIYF. The J gene is TRBJ1-3, the V gene TRBV18, with 10 nucleotides matching TRBD1. Germline V CDR1 and CDR2: KGHSH, LQKENI. Trimming removed 8 bases from V and 0 bases from J; junction bases left unmatched: 4. The CDR3 is made up of 15 amino acids.

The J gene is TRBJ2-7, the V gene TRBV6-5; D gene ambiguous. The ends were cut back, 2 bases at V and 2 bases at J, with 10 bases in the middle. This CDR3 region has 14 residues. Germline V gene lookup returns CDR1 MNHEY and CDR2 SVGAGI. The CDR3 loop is CASSYPPQTYEQYF. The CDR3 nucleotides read TGTGCCAGCAGTTACCCCCCACAGACCTACGAGCAGTACTTC.

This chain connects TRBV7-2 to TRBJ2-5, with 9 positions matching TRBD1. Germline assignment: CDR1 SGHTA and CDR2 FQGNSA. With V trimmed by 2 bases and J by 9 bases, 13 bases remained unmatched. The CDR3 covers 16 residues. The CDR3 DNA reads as TGTGCCAGCAGCTTAAGCCCGACAGGGGGGACAAGGGCCCAGTACTTC. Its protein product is CASSLSPTGGTRAQYF.

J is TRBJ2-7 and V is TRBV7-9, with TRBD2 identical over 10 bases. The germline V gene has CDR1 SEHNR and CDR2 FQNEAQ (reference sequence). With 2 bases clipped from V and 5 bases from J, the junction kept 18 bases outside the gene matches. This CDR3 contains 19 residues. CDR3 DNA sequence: TGTGCCAGCAGCTTAATGGGTGGGTCTGGAAGCGGGAGGGCCAACGAGCAGTACTTC. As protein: CASSLMGGSGSGRANEQYF.

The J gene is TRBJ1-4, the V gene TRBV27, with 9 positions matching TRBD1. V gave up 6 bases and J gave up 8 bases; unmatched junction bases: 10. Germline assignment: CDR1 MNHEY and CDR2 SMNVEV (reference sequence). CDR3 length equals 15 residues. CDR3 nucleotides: TGTGCCAGCAGGACCACCGGGACAGGGTTGGAAAAACTGTTTTTT. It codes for CASRTTGTGLEKLFF. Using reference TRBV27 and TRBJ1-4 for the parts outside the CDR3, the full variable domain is EAQVTQNPRYLITVTGKKLTVTCSQNMNHEYMSWYRQDPGLGLRQIYYSMNVEVTDKGDVPEGYKVSRKEKRNFPLILESPSPNQTSLYFCASRTTGTGLEKLFFGSGTQLSVL.

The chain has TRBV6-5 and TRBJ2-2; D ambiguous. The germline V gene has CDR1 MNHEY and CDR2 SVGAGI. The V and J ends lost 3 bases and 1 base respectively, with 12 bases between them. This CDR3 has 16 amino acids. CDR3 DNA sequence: TGTGCCAGCAGTTATTTCTGGGCATTGAACACCGGGGAGCTGTTTTTT. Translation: CASSYFWALNTGELFF.

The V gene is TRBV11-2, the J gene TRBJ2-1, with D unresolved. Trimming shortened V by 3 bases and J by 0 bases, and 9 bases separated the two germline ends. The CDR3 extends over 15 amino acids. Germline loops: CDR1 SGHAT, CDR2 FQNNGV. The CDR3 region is CASSLTVSSYNEQFF. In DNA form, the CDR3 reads TGTGCCAGCAGCTTGACTGTGAGCTCCTACAATGAGCAGTTCTTC.

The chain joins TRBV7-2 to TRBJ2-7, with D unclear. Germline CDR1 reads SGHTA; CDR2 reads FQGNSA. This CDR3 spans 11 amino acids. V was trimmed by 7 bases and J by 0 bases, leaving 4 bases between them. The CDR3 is CASTRSYEQYF. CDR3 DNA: TGTGCCAGCACCCGCTCCTACGAGCAGTACTTC.